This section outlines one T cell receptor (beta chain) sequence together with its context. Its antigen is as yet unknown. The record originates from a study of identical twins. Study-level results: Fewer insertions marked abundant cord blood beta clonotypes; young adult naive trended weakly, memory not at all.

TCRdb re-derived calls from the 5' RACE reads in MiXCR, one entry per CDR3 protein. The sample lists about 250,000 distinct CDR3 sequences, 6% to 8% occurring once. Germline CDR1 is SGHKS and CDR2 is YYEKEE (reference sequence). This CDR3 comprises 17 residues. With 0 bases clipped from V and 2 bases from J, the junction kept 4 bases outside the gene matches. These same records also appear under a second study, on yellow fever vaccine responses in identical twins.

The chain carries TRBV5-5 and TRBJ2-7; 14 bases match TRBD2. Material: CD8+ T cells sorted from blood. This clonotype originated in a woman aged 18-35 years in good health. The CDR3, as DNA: TGTGCCAGCAGCTTGGGGACTAGCGGGAGGAATACCTACGAGCAGTACTTC. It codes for CASSLGTSGRNTYEQYF.